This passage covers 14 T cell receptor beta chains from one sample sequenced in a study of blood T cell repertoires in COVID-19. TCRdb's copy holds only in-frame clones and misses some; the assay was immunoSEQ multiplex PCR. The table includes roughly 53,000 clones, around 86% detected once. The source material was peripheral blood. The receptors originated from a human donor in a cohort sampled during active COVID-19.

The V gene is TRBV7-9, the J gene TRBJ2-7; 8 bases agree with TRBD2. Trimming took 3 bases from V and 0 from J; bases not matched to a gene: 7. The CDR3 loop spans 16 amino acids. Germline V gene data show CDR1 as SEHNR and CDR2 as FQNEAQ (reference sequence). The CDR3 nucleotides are TGTGCCAGCAGCTTGTGGCCCACTAGCGGCTCCTACGAGCAGTACTTC. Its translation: CASSLWPTSGSYEQYF.

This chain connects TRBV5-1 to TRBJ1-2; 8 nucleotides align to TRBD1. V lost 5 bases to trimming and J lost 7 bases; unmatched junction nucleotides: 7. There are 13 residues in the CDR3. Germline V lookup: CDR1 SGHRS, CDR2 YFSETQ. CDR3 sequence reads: CASRDGQGRGYTF. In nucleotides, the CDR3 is TGCGCCAGCAGGGACGGACAGGGTCGTGGCTACACCTTC.

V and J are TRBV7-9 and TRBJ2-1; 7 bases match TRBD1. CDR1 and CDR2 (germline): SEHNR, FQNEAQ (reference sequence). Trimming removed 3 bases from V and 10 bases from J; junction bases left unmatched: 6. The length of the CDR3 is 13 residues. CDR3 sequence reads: CASSLVGGHEQFF. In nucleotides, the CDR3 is TGTGCCAGCAGCTTGGTAGGGGGCCACGAGCAGTTCTTC.

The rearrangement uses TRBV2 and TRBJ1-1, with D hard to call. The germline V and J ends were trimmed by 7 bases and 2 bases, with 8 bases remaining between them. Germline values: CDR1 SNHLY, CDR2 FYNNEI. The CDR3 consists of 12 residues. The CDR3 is CASNVGNTEAFF. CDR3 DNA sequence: TGTGCCAGCAATGTGGGCAACACTGAAGCTTTCTTT.

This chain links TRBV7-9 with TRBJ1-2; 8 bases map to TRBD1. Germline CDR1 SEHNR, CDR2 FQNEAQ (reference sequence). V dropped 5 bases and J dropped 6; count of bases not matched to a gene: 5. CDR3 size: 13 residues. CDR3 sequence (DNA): TGTGCCAGCAGCGTACAGGGGGTCGATGGCTACACCTTC. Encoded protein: CASSVQGVDGYTF.

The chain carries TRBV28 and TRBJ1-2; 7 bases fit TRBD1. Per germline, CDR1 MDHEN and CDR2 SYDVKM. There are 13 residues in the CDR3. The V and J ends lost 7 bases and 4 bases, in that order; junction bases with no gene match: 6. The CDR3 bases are TGTGCCAGCACCAGGACAGGAGGCTATGGCTACACCTTC. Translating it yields CASTRTGGYGYTF.

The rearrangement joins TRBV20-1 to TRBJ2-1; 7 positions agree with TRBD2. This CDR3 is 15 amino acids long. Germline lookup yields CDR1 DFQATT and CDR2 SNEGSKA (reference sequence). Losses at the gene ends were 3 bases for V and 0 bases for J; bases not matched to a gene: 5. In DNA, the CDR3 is TGCAGTGCTAGTGGAGGGAGGGACTCCTACAATGAGCAGTTCTTC. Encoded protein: CSASGGRDSYNEQFF.

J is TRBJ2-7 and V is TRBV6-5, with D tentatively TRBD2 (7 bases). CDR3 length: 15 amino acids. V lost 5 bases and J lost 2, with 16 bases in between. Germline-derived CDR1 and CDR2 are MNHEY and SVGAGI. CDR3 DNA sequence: TGTGCCAGCAGTCGTACAGGGAGGGGGGCCTACGAGCAGTACTTC. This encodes CASSRTGRGAYEQYF.

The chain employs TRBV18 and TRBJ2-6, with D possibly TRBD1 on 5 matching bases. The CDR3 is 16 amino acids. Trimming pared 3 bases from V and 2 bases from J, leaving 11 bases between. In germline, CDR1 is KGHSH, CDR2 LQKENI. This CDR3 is CASSPYDSAGANVLTF. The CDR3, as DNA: TGTGCCAGCTCACCTTACGACAGCGCTGGGGCCAACGTCCTGACTTTC.

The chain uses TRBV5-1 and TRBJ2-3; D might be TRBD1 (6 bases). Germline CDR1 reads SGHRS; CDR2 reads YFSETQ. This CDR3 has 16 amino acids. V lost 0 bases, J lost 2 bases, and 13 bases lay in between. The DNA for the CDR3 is TGCGCCAGCAGCTTGGGGGGGCTATTTTCCACAGATACGCAGTATTTT. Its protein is CASSLGGLFSTDTQYF.

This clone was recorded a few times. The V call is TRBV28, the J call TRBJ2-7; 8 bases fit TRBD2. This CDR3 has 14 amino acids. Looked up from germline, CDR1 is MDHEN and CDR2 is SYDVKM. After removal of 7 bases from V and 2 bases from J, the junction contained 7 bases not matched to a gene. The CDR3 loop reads CASISGSPTYEQYF. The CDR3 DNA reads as TGTGCCAGCATAAGCGGGAGTCCTACCTACGAGCAGTACTTC.

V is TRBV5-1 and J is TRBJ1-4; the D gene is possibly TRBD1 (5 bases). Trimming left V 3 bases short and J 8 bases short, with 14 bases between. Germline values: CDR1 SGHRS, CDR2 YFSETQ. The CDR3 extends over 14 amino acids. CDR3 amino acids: CASSWAGGSEKLFF. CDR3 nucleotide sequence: TGCGCCAGCAGCTGGGCCGGGGGATCCGAAAAACTGTTTTTT.

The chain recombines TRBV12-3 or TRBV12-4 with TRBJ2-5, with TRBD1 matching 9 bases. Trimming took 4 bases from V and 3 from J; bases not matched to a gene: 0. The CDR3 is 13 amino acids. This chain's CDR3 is CASSWTGEETQYF. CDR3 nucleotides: TGTGCCAGCAGTTGGACAGGGGAAGAGACCCAGTACTTC.

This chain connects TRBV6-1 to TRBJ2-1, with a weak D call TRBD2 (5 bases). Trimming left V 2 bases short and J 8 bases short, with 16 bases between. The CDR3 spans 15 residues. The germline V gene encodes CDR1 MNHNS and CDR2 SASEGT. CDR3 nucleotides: TGTGCCAGCAGTGAACCGTTTGGACTTGCCGATGAGCAGTTCTTC. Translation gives CASSEPFGLADEQFF.